This TCR beta chain appears in the sequencing data of a study of cytomegalovirus exposure and HLA in healthy donors. Study information: The approximately 710 first-cohort repertoires and the approximately 110 validation repertoires shared the same platform, a later analysis reported. Study observations and caveats: It was reported that the classifier diagnosed cytomegalovirus status with high specificity and sensitivity in both the original and validation cohorts. Most TCR sequences showed up rarely, but some public TCRs showed up in many donors.

TCRdb's copy holds only in-frame clones and misses some; the assay was immunoSEQ multiplex PCR. The sample has fewer than 350,000 clones, roughly 88% seen once. CDR3 length: 13 amino acids. Germline V lookup: CDR1 MDHEN, CDR2 SYDVKM. Deletions cut 7 bases from V and 7 bases from J, with 17 bases between. A word on this clone: Its antigen is unknown.

The TCR sequence derives from a woman aged 18 to 35 in good health and CMV-seronegative. The sequencing input was PBMCs. The chain joins TRBV28 to TRBJ2-7; TRBD1 is a possible D gene (5 bases). Written as DNA, the CDR3 is TGTGCCAGCATAGGCAGGGTTCTCGGGGAGCAGTACTTC. The encoded protein is CASIGRVLGEQYF.